This record covers a single T cell receptor (beta chain). This CDR3 has 13 amino acids. In germline, CDR1 is LNHDA, CDR2 SQIVND (reference sequence). The germline V and J ends were trimmed by 5 bases and 8 bases, with 15 bases remaining between them. TCRdb's table, derived via immunoSEQ multiplex PCR, lists solely in-frame clones and lacks some. The table records 40,000 or so clones, 85% to 90% of them present only once. These data come from a study of T cell changes during pregnancy in multiple sclerosis. The TCR comes from a female donor with multiple sclerosis, enrolled in a pregnancy study. J is TRBJ1-2 and V is TRBV19; D possibly corresponds to TRBD1 (5 bases). Source: CD8+ T cells from peripheral blood mononuclear cells, taken in the third trimester of pregnancy. The CDR3 loop is CASSPEGERGYTF. The CDR3 nucleotides read TGTGCCAGTAGTCCCGAAGGGGAAAGGGGCTACACCTTC.